Listed below are T cell receptor beta chains from one sample, sequenced in a study of control samples from healthy donors and cancer patients. TCRdb keeps only in-frame clones here, not all; method: immunoSEQ multiplex PCR. The table lists approximately 50,000 clones, approximately 89% of them singletons. Sequences were obtained from PBMCs. These receptors came from a woman aged 55-75 years with lung cancer. The CDR3 runs from the conserved cysteine through the conserved F or W. Fields, in order: clone size, J gene, D gene, V gene, CDR3 protein, CDR3 DNA. The D gene is left open where the match is weak. Expanded clones are given a class, and other clones once, few, many or no size at all.

abundance: NA; j_gene: TRBJ2-1; d_gene: TRBD2; v_gene: TRBV7-6; CDR3aa: CASSLPNTSGSSYNEQFF; CDR3nt: TGTGCCAGCAGCTTACCTAATACTAGCGGGAGCTCCTACAATGAGCAGTTCTTC
abundance: once; j_gene: TRBJ1-5; d_gene: NA; v_gene: TRBV28; CDR3aa: CASRQGVQPQHF; CDR3nt: TGTGCCAGCAGACAAGGGGTCCAGCCCCAGCATTTT
abundance: NA; j_gene: TRBJ1-1; d_gene: TRBD1; v_gene: TRBV3-1/TRBV3-2; CDR3aa: CASSQEITGGTEAFF; CDR3nt: TGTGCCAGCAGCCAAGAAATCACAGGGGGCACTGAAGCTTTCTTT
abundance: NA; j_gene: TRBJ1-2; d_gene: TRBD1; v_gene: TRBV9; CDR3aa: CASQSRDSYGYTF; CDR3nt: TGTGCCAGTCAATCCAGGGACAGCTATGGCTACACCTTC
abundance: NA; j_gene: TRBJ2-2; d_gene: NA; v_gene: TRBV7-9; CDR3aa: CASTSAGLGTGELFF; CDR3nt: TGTGCCAGCACCTCTGCGGGGTTGGGAACCGGGGAGCTGTTTTTT
abundance: few; j_gene: TRBJ2-2; d_gene: TRBD2; v_gene: TRBV7-9; CDR3aa: CASSSGTSGFMGGELFF; CDR3nt: TGTGCCAGCAGCTCCGGGACTAGCGGCTTCATGGGCGGGGAGCTGTTTTTT
abundance: NA; j_gene: TRBJ2-6; d_gene: NA; v_gene: TRBV28; CDR3aa: CASSRRGSSGANVLTF; CDR3nt: TGTGCCAGCAGCCGACGGGGGAGCTCTGGGGCCAACGTCCTGACTTTC
abundance: NA; j_gene: TRBJ2-3; d_gene: NA; v_gene: TRBV6-5; CDR3aa: CASSRQMSTDTQYF; CDR3nt: TGTGCCAGCAGCCGACAGATGAGCACAGATACGCAGTATTTT
abundance: once; j_gene: TRBJ1-1; d_gene: NA; v_gene: TRBV27; CDR3aa: CASSLNWESEAFF; CDR3nt: TGTGCCAGCAGTTTAAATTGGGAATCTGAAGCTTTCTTT
abundance: few; j_gene: TRBJ2-7; d_gene: TRBD2; v_gene: TRBV18; CDR3aa: CASFPGSGGTYEQYF; CDR3nt: TGTGCCAGCTTCCCGGGGAGCGGGGGGACCTACGAGCAGTACTTC
abundance: NA; j_gene: TRBJ1-2; d_gene: TRBD1; v_gene: TRBV2; CDR3aa: CASGGQGYYGYTF; CDR3nt: TGTGCCAGCGGAGGACAGGGGTACTATGGCTACACCTTC